A selection of T cell receptor beta chains follows, all from one sample in a study of blood T cell repertoires in COVID-19. The method was immunoSEQ multiplex PCR; TCRdb's version includes in-frame clones alone and lacks a portion of them. This repertoire shows around 150,000 clones, roughly 80% found once; its top ten account for 7%. Input material: peripheral blood. These receptor sequences come from a woman between 35 and 50 years old with COVID-19, enrolled during active disease. CDR3s include the opening cysteine and the closing phenylalanine or tryptophan. The order of the fields is V gene, CDR3 length, D gene, J gene, CDR3 DNA, CDR3 protein. The D gene is left open where the match is weak.

v_call: TRBV27; cdr3_length: 13; d_call: TRBD2; j_call: TRBJ2-1; cdr3_nt: TGTGCCAGCCAGGGACTAGCGGCAGGTGAGCAGTTCTTC; cdr3_aa: CASQGLAAGEQFF
v_call: TRBV9; cdr3_length: 14; d_call: .; j_call: TRBJ2-1; cdr3_nt: TGTGCCAGCAGCGCACACAGGGACTACAATGAGCAGTTCTTC; cdr3_aa: CASSAHRDYNEQFF
v_call: TRBV7-3; cdr3_length: 15; d_call: TRBD2; j_call: TRBJ2-3; cdr3_nt: TGTGCCAGCAGCTTAACGCGGGAGGCCCGAGATACGCAGTATTTT; cdr3_aa: CASSLTREARDTQYF
v_call: TRBV7-3; cdr3_length: 18; d_call: TRBD2; j_call: TRBJ2-1; cdr3_nt: TGTGCCAGCAGCTTAAAGGAGCAGCGGGAGAGCTCCTACAATGAGCAGTTCTTC; cdr3_aa: CASSLKEQRESSYNEQFF
v_call: TRBV7-3; cdr3_length: 18; d_call: .; j_call: TRBJ2-1; cdr3_nt: TGTGCCAGCAGCTTAGGGGGACTCGGGGATGGAAGTAACAATGAGCAGTTCTTC; cdr3_aa: CASSLGGLGDGSNNEQFF
v_call: TRBV7-9; cdr3_length: 13; d_call: TRBD1; j_call: TRBJ2-2; cdr3_nt: TGTGCCAGCAGCCTTACAGGGGTCGGGGAGCTGTTTTTT; cdr3_aa: CASSLTGVGELFF
v_call: TRBV11-2; cdr3_length: 14; d_call: TRBD1; j_call: TRBJ1-2; cdr3_nt: TGTGCCAGCAGCCCCGAAGGGGGCGGCTATGGCTACACCTTC; cdr3_aa: CASSPEGGGYGYTF
v_call: TRBV7-3; cdr3_length: 13; d_call: .; j_call: TRBJ1-5; cdr3_nt: TGTGCCAGCAGCTTAACGGGGGCTCAGCCCCAGCATTTT; cdr3_aa: CASSLTGAQPQHF
v_call: TRBV6-5; cdr3_length: 14; d_call: TRBD1; j_call: TRBJ2-5; cdr3_nt: TGTGCCAGCAATAGCGGACAGGGACAAGAGACCCAGTACTTC; cdr3_aa: CASNSGQGQETQYF
v_call: TRBV6-5; cdr3_length: 12; d_call: .; j_call: TRBJ1-4; cdr3_nt: TGTGCCAGCAGTTTACGGGGGAGGGAACTGTTTTTT; cdr3_aa: CASSLRGRELFF
v_call: TRBV5-1; cdr3_length: 14; d_call: .; j_call: TRBJ1-3; cdr3_nt: TGCGCCAGCAGCTCCGAAGGACAGAGATACACCATATATTTT; cdr3_aa: CASSSEGQRYTIYF
v_call: TRBV7-6; cdr3_length: 19; d_call: TRBD2; j_call: TRBJ2-7; cdr3_nt: TGTGCCAGCAGCTACAGTGCCGGGGGGACTAGCGGGATGAGCCACGAGCAGTACTTC; cdr3_aa: CASSYSAGGTSGMSHEQYF
v_call: TRBV18; cdr3_length: 15; d_call: .; j_call: TRBJ2-7; cdr3_nt: TGTGCCAGCTCCCCCCAGGCCTTTCGCTCCTACGAGCAGTACTTC; cdr3_aa: CASSPQAFRSYEQYF